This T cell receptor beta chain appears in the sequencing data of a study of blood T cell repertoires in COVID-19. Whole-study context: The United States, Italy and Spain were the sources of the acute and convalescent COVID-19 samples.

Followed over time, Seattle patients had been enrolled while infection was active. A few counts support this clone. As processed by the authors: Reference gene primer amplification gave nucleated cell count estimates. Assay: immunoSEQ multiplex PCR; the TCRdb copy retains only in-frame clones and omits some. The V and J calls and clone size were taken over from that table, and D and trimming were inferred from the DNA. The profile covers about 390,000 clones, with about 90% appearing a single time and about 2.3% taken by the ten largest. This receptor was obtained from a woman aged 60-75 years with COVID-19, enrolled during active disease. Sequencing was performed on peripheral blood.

The CDR3 bases are TGTGCCAGTAGTATATTGGCTGGACAGGGAGGGACCCAGTACTTC. Its protein is CASSILAGQGGTQYF. The rearrangement joins TRBV19 to TRBJ2-5, with TRBD1 matching over 8 bases. Trimming cost V 2 bases and J 7 bases; bases outside gene matches: 9. The CDR3 length is 15 residues. CDR1 LNHDA and CDR2 SQIVND come from the germline V gene (reference sequence).